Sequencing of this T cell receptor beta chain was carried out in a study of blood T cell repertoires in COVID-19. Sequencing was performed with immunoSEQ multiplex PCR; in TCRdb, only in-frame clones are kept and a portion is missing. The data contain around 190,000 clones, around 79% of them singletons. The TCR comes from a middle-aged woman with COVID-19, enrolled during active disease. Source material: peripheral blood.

DNA of the CDR3: TGTGCCAGCCGGGGGGTGGGGAGCTCCTACGAGCAGTACTTC. Amino acid sequence: CASRGVGSSYEQYF. The chain combines TRBV6-5 with TRBJ2-7; TRBD2 aligns across 7 bases. The CDR3 loop spans 14 amino acids. Germline CDR1 and CDR2: MNHEY and SVGAGI. Unmatched junction bases numbered 7, after V lost 8 bases and J lost 0 bases.